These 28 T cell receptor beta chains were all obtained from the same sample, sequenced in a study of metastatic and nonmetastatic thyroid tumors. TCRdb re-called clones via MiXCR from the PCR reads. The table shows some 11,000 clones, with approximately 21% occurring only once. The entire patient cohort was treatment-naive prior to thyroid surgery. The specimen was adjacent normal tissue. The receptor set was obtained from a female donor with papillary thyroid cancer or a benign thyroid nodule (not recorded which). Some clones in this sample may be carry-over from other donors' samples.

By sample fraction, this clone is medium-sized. CDR3 sequence reads: CASGTGTESYEQYF. As DNA, the CDR3 is TGTGCCAGCGGGACCGGGACAGAGTCCTACGAGCAGTACTTC. V and J are TRBV25-1 and TRBJ2-7; 7 bases align to TRBD1. V dropped 8 bases and J dropped 1; count of bases not matched to a gene: 8. The CDR3 contains 14 residues. CDR1 and CDR2 (germline): MGHDK, SYGVNS.

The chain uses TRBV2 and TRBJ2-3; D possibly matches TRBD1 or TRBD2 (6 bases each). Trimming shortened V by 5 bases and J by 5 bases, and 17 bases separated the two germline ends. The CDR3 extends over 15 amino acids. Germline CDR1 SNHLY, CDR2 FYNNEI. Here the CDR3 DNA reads TGTGCCAGCAGTTTAAAAGGGGCGGGACAAGATACGCAGTATTTT. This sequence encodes CASSLKGAGQDTQYF.

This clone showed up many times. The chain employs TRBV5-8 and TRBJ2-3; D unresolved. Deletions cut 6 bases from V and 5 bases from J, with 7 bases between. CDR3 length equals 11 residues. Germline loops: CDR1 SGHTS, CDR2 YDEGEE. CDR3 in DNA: TGTGCCAGCAACCGGCGAGATACGCAGTATTTT. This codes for CASNRRDTQYF. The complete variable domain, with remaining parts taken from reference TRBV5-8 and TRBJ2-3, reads EAGVTQSPTHLIKTRGQQATLRCSPISGHTSVYWYQQALGLGLQFLLWYDEGEERNRGNFPPRFSGRQFPNYSSELNVNALELEDSALYLCASNRRDTQYFGPGTRLTVL.

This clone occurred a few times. CDR3 residues: CASSLAGEGGYTF. CDR3 nucleotides: TGTGCCAGCAGTCTGGCAGGGGAAGGTGGCTACACCTTC. The chain links TRBV6-1 to TRBJ1-2; D might be TRBD1 (6 bases). CDR3 length equals 13 residues. V was clipped by 5 bases and J by 7 bases, with 14 bases between them. Germline assignment: CDR1 MNHNS and CDR2 SASEGT.

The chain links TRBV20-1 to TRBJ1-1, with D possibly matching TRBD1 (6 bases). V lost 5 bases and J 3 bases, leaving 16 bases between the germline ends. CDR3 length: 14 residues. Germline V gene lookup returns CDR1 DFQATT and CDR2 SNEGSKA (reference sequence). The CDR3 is CSAESQDRHTEAFF. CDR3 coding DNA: TGCAGTGCTGAATCGCAGGACAGACACACTGAAGCTTTCTTT.

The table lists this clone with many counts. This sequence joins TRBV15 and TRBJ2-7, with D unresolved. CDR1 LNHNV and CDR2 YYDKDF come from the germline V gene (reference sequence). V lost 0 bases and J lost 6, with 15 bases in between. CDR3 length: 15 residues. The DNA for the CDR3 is TGTGCCACCAGCAGAGATAGCCCGGCCCGCGGCGAGCAGTACTTC. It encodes CATSRDSPARGEQYF.

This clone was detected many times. CDR3 DNA sequence: TGTGCCAGCAGCCAAGAATGGATGACCTATGGCTACACCTTC. The encoded protein is CASSQEWMTYGYTF. This chain links TRBV3-1 with TRBJ1-2; D remains ambiguous. The length of the CDR3 is 14 residues. From germline, CDR1 is LGHDT and CDR2 YNNKEL (reference sequence). V was trimmed by 0 bases and J by 4 bases, leaving 9 bases between them.

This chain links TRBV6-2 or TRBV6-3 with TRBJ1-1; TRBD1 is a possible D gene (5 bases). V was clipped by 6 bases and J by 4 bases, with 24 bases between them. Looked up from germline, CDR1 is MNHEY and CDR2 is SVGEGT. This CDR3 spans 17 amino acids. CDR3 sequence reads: CASRIHQGREFVTEAFF. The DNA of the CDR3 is TGTGCCAGCAGGATCCATCAGGGCAGAGAGTTTGTCACTGAAGCTTTCTTT.

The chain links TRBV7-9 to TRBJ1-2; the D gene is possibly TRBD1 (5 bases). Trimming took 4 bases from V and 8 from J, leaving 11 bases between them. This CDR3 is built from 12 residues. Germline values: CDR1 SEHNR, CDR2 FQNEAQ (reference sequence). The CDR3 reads CASSYRDLGYTF. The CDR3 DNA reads TGTGCCAGCAGCTACCGGGACCTAGGCTACACCTTC. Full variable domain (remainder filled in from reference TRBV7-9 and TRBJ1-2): DTGVSQNPRHKITKRGQNVTFRCDPISEHNRLYWYRQTLGQGPEFLTYFQNEAQLEKSRLLSDRFSAERPKGSFSTLEIQRTEQGDSAMYLCASSYRDLGYTFGSGTRLTVV.

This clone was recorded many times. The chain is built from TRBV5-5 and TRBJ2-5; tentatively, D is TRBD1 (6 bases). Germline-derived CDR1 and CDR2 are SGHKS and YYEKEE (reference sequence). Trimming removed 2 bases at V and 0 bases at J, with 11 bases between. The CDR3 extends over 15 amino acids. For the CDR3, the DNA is TGTGCCAGCAGCTTATCAGGGGCGTACCAAGAGACCCAGTACTTC. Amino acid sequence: CASSLSGAYQETQYF.

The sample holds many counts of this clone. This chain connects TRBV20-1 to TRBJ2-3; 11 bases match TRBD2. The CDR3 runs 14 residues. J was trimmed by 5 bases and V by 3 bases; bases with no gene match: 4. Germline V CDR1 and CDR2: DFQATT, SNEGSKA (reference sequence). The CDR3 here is CSARTSGAQDTQYF. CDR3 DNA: TGCAGTGCTAGGACTAGCGGGGCCCAAGATACGCAGTATTTT.

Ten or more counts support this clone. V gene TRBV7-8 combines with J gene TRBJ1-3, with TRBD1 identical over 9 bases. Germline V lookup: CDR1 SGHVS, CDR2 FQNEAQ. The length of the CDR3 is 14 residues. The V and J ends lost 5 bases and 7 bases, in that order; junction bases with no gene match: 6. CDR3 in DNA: TGTGCCAGCAGCAGAGGGACAGGGAGTAACACCATATATTTT. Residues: CASSRGTGSNTIYF.

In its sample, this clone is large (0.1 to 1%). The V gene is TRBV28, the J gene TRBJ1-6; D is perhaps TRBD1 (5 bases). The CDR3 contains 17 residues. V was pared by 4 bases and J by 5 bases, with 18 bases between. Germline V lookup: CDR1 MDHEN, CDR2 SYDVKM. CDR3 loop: CASSSTSQGFNNSPLHF. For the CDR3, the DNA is TGTGCCAGCAGTTCCACCAGTCAGGGTTTCAATAATTCACCCCTCCACTTT.

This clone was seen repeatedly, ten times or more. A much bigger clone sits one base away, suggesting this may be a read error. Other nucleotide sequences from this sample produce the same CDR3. CDR3 region: CSARMGQEVNTGELFF. CDR3 coding DNA: TGCAGTGCTAGGATGGGACAGGAGGTCAACACCGGGGAGCTGTTTTTT. V usage is TRBV20-1 and J usage is TRBJ2-2, with 8 bases aligning to TRBD1. Per the germline V gene, CDR1 is DFQATT and CDR2 is SNEGSKA (reference sequence). With 3 bases clipped from V and 2 bases from J, the junction kept 8 bases outside the gene matches. This CDR3 has 16 residues.

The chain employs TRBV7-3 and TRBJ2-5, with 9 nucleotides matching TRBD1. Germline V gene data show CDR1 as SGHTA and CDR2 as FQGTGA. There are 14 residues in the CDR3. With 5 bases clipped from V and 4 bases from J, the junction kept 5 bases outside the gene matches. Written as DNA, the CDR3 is TGTGCCAGCAGCGTTACAGGGGGCGCAGAGACCCAGTACTTC. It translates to CASSVTGGAETQYF.

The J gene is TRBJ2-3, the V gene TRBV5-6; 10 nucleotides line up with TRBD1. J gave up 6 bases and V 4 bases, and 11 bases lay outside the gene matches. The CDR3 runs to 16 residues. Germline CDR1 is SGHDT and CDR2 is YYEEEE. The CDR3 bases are TGTGCCAGCAGCCTAAAGGGACAGGGGATGAGGGATACGCAGTATTTT. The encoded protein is CASSLKGQGMRDTQYF.

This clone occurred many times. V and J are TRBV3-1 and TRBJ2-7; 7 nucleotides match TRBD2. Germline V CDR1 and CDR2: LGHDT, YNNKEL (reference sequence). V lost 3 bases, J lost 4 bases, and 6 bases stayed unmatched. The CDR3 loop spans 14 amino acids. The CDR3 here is CASSQAGARYEQYF. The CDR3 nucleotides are TGTGCCAGCAGCCAGGCGGGAGCGCGATACGAGCAGTACTTC.

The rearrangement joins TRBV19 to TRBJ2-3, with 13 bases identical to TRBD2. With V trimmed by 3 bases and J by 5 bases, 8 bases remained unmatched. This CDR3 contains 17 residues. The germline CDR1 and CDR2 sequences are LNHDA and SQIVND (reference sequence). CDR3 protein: CASSMAGLAGVGDTQYF. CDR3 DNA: TGTGCCAGTAGTATGGCAGGACTAGCGGGAGTTGGAGATACGCAGTATTTT.

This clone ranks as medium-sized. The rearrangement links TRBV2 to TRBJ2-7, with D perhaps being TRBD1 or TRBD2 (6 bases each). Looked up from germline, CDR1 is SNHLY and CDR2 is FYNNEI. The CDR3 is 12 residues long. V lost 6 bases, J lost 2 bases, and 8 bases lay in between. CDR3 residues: CASRRDTYEQYF. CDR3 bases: TGTGCCAGCAGGCGGGACACCTACGAGCAGTACTTC. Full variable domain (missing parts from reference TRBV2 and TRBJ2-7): EPEVTQTPSHQVTQMGQEVILRCVPISNHLYFYWYRQILGQKVEFLVSFYNNEISEKSEIFDDQFSVERPDGSNFTLKIRSTKLEDSAMYFCASRRDTYEQYFGPGTRLTVT.

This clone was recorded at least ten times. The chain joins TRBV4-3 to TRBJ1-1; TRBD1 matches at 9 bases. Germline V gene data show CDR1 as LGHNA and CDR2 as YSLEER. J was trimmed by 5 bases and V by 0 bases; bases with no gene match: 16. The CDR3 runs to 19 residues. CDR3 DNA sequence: TGCGCCAGCAGCCAAGATTTTCTCGCCAACACAGGGGGCAGGACTGAAGCTTTCTTT. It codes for CASSQDFLANTGGRTEAFF.

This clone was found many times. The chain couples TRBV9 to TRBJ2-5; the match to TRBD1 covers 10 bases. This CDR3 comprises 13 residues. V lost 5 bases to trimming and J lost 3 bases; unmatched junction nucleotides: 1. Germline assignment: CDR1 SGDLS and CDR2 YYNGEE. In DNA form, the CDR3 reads TGTGCCAGCAGAGGGACAGGGGAAGAGACCCAGTACTTC. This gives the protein CASRGTGEETQYF.

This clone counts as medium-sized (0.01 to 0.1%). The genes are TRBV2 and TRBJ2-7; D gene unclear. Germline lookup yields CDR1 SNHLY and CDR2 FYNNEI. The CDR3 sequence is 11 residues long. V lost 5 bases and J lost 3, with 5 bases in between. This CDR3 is CASSPYYEQYF. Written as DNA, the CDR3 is TGTGCCAGCAGTCCATACTACGAGCAGTACTTC.

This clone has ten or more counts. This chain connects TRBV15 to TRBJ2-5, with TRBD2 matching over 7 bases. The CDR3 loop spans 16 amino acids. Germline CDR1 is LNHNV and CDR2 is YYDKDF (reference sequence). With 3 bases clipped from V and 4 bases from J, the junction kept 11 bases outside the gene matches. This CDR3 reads CATSSWRGREGETQYF. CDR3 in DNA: TGTGCCACCAGCAGCTGGCGGGGGAGGGAGGGAGAGACCCAGTACTTC.

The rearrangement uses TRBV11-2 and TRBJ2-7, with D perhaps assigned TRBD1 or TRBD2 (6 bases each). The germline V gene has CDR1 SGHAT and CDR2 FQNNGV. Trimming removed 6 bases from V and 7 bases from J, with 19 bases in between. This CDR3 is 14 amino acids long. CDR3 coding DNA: TGTGCCAGCAGTCCCGGGGGCGACATGGGAGAGCAGTACTTC. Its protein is CASSPGGDMGEQYF.

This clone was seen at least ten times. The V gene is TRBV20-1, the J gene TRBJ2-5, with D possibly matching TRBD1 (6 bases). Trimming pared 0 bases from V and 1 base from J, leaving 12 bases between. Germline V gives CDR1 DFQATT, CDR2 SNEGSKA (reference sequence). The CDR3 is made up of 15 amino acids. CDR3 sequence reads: CSARESGQIQETQYF. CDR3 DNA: TGCAGTGCTAGAGAATCCGGACAGATCCAAGAGACCCAGTACTTC.

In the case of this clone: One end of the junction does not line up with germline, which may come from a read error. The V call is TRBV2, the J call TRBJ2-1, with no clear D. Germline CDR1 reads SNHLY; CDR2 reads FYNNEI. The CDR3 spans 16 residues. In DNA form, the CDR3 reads TGTGTCAGCAGCGTGCTTTGGGGTGGATTTGGTAATGAGCAGTTCTTC. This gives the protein CVSSVLWGGFGNEQFF.

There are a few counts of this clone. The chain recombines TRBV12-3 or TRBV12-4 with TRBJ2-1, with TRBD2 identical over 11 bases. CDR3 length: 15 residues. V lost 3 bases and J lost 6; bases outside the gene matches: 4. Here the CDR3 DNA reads TGTGCCAGCAGTTTGATGGGGACTAGCGGCAATGAGCAGTTCTTC. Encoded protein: CASSLMGTSGNEQFF.

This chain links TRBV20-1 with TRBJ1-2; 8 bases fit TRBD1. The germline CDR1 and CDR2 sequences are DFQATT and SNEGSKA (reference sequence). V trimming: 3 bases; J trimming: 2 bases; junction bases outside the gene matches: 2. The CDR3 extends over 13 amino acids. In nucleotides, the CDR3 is TGCAGTGCTAGGACAGGGGAAAACTATGGCTACACCTTC. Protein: CSARTGENYGYTF.